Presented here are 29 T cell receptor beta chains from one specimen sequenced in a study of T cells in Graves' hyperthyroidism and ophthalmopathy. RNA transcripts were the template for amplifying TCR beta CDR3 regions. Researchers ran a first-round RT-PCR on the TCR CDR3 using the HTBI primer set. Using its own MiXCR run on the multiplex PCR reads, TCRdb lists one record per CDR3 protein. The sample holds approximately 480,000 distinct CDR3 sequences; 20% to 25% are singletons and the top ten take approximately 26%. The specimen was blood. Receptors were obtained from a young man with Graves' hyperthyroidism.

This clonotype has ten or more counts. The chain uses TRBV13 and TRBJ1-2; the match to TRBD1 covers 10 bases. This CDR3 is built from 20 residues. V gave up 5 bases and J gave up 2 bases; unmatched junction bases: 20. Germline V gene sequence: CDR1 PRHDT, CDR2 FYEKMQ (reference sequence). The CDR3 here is CASSPDPWGQGRLLNYGYTF. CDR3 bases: TGTGCCAGCAGCCCAGACCCGTGGGGACAGGGGCGTCTTTTGAACTATGGCTACACCTTC.

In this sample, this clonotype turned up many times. The CDR3, as DNA: TGTGCCAGCAGTTCAACCGGGACGGGGAACTATGGCTACACCTTC. It is translated as CASSSTGTGNYGYTF. The genes are TRBV28 and TRBJ1-2; maybe TRBD1 (5 bases). V gave up 4 bases and J gave up 2 bases, with 14 bases separating them. This CDR3 is 15 amino acids long. CDR1 is MDHEN, CDR2 SYDVKM, per germline.

CDR3 sequence reads: CASTYRTGRAFF. CDR3 DNA: TGTGCCAGCACCTACAGGACAGGGCGAGCTTTCTTT. V is TRBV12-3 or TRBV12-4 and J is TRBJ1-1; 8 nucleotides align to TRBD1. CDR3 length: 12 amino acids. With 7 bases clipped from V and 10 bases from J, the junction kept 8 bases outside the gene matches.

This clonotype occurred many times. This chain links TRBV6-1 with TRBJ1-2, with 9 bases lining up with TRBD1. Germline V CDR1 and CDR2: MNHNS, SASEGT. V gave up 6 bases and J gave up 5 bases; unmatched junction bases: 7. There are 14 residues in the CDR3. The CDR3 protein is CASSKAGTGYGYTF. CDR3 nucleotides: TGTGCCAGCAGCAAAGCCGGGACAGGGTATGGCTACACCTTC.

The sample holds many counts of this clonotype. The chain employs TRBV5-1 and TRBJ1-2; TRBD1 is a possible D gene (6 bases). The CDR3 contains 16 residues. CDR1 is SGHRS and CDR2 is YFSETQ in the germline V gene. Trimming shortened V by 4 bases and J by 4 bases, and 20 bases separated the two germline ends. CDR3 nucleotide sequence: TGCGCCAGCAGCGGGAGGAAGGGGGGCCCCCTCTATGGCTACACCTTC. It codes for CASSGRKGGPLYGYTF.

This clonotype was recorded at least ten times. The CDR3 here is CSARGTLDEQYF. Here the CDR3 DNA reads TGCAGTGCTAGAGGGACGTTAGACGAGCAGTACTTC. The chain couples TRBV20-1 to TRBJ2-7; D gene unclear. The CDR3 covers 12 residues. Germline CDR1 reads DFQATT; CDR2 reads SNEGSKA (reference sequence). Trimming stripped 1 base from V and 5 bases from J, with 9 bases between.

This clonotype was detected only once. The CDR3: CASSHEGPGSYQETQYF. The CDR3 DNA is TGTGCCAGCAGTCACGAGGGCCCAGGGAGTTACCAAGAGACCCAGTACTTC. The chain combines TRBV12-3 or TRBV12-4 with TRBJ2-5, with D perhaps being TRBD1 or TRBD2 (5 bases each). CDR3 length equals 17 residues. V shed 5 bases and J shed 0 bases, with 19 bases lying between them.

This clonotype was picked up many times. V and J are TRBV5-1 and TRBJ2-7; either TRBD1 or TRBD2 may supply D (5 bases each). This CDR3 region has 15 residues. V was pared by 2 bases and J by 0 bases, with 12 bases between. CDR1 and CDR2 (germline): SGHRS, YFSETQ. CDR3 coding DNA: TGCGCCAGCAGCTTATTTAGCGACAGCTCCTACGAGCAGTACTTC. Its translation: CASSLFSDSSYEQYF. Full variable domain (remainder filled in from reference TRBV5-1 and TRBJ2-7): KAGVTQTPRYLIKTRGQQVTLSCSPISGHRSVSWYQQTPGQGLQFLFEYFSETQRNKGNFPGRFSGRQFSNSRSEMNVSTLELGDSALYLCASSLFSDSSYEQYFGPGTRLTVT.

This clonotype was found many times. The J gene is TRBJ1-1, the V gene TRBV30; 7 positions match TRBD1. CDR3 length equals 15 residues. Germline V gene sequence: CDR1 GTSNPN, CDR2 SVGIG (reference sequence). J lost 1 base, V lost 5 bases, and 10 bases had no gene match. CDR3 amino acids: CAWGPADRRNTEAFF. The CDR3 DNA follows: TGTGCCTGGGGACCCGCGGACAGGAGGAACACTGAAGCTTTCTTT.

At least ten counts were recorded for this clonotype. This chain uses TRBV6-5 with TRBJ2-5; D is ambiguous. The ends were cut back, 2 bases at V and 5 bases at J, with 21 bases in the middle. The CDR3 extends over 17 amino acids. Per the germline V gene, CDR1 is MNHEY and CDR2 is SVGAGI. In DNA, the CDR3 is TGTGCCAGCAGTTACGCGAATCATCCGAGGTTCGGGGAGACCCAGTACTTC. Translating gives CASSYANHPRFGETQYF.

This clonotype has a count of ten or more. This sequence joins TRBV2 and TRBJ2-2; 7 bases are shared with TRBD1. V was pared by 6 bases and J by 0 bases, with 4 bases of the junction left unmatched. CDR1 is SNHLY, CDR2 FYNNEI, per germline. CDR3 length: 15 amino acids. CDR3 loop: CASRPGQANTGELFF. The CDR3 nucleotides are TGTGCCAGCAGGCCCGGACAGGCGAACACCGGGGAGCTGTTTTTT. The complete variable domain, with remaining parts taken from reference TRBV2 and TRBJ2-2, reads EPEVTQTPSHQVTQMGQEVILRCVPISNHLYFYWYRQILGQKVEFLVSFYNNEISEKSEIFDDQFSVERPDGSNFTLKIRSTKLEDSAMYFCASRPGQANTGELFFGEGSRLTVL.

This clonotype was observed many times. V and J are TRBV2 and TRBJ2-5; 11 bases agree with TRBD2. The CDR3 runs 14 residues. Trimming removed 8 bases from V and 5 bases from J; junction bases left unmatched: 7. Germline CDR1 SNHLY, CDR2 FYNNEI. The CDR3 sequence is CASSMTSGVETQYF. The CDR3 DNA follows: TGTGCCAGCTCCATGACTAGCGGGGTGGAGACCCAGTACTTC. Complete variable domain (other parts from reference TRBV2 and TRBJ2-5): EPEVTQTPSHQVTQMGQEVILRCVPISNHLYFYWYRQILGQKVEFLVSFYNNEISEKSEIFDDQFSVERPDGSNFTLKIRSTKLEDSAMYFCASSMTSGVETQYFGPGTRLLVL.

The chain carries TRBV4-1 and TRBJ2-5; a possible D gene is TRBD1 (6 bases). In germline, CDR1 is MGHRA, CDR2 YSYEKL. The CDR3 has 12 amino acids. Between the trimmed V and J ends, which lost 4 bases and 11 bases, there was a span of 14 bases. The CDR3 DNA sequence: TGCGCCAGCAGCCCCCTCGGACAGAAACAGTACTTC. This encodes CASSPLGQKQYF.

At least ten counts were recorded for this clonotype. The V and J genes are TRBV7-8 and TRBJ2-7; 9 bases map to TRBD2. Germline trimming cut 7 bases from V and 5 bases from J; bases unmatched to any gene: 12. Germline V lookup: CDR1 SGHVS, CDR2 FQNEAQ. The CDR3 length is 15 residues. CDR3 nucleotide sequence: TGTGCCAGCACCCCCCTCAGCGGGGGGAAGGACGAGCAGTACTTC. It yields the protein CASTPLSGGKDEQYF.

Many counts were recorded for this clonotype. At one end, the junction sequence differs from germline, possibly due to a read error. In nucleotides, the CDR3 is TGTGCTAGCAGCTTTGGACAGTTCCAAGAGACCCAGTACTTC. Encoded protein: CASSFGQFQETQYF. The chain is built from TRBV7-7 and TRBJ2-5, with D possibly TRBD1 on 6 matching bases. The CDR3 covers 14 residues. CDR1 and CDR2 (germline): SSHAT, FNYEAQ (reference sequence).

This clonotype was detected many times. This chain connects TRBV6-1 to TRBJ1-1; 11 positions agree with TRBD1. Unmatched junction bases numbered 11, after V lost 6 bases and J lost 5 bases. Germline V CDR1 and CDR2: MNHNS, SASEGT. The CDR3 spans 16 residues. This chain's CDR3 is CASSRWTGGAWTEAFF. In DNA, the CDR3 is TGTGCCAGCAGCCGTTGGACAGGGGGCGCATGGACTGAAGCTTTCTTT.

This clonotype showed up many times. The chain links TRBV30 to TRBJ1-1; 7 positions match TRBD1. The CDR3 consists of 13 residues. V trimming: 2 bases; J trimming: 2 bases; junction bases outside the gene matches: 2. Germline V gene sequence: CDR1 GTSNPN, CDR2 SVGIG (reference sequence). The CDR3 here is CAWSRQGNTEAFF. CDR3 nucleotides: TGTGCCTGGAGTCGACAGGGAAACACTGAAGCTTTCTTT.

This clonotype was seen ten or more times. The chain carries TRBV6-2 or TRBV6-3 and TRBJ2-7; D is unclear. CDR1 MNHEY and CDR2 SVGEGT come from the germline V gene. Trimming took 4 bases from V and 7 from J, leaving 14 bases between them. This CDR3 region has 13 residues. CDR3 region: CASSFTVSEEQYF. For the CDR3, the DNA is TGTGCCAGCAGTTTTACTGTATCGGAGGAGCAGTACTTC.

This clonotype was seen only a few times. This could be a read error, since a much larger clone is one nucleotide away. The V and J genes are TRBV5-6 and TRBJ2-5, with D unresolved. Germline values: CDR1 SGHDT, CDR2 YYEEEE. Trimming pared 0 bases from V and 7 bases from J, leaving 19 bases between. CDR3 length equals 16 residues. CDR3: CASSLAVGHVRGTQYF. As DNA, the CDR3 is TGTGCCAGCAGCTTGGCCGTAGGCCACGTTAGAGGGACCCAGTACTTC.

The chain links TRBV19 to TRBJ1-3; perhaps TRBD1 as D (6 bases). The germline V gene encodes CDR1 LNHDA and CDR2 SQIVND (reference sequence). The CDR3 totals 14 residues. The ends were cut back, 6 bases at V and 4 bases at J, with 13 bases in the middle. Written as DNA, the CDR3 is TGTGCCAGTAGAGCGGGGGCATCGGGAAACACCATATATTTT. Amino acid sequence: CASRAGASGNTIYF.

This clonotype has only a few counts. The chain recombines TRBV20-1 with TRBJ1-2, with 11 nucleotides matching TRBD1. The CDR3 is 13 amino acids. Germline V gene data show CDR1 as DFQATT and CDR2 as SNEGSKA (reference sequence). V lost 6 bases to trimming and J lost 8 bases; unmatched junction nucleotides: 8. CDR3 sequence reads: CSAGQGAIGGYTF. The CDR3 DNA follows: TGCAGTGCAGGACAGGGGGCCATCGGAGGCTACACCTTC.

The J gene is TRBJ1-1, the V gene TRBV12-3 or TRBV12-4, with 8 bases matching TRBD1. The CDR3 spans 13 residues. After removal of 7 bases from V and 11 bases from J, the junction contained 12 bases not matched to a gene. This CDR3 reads CASNPGTGSSAFF. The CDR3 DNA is TGTGCCAGCAATCCGGGGACAGGCTCGAGCGCTTTCTTT.

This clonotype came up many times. The chain's CDR3 is CASSLVGGYEQYF. The CDR3 nucleotides read TGTGCCAGCAGCCTAGTGGGGGGCTACGAGCAGTACTTC. V and J are TRBV12-3 or TRBV12-4 and TRBJ2-7; D possibly corresponds to TRBD2 (6 bases). This CDR3 has 13 amino acids. V was trimmed by 6 bases and J by 3 bases, leaving 12 bases between them.

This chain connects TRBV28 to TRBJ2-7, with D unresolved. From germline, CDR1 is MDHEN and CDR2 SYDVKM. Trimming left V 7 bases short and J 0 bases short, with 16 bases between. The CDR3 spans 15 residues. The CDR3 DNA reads TGTGCCAGCACCTTCCACAGTGCAAGCTCCTACGAGCAGTACTTC. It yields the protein CASTFHSASSYEQYF.

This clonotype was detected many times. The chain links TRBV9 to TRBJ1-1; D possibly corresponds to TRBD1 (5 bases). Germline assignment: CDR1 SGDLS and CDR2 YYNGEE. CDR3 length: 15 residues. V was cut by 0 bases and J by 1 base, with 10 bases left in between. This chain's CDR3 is CASSVEGQANTEAFF. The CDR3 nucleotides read TGTGCCAGCAGCGTAGAGGGGCAGGCGAACACTGAAGCTTTCTTT.

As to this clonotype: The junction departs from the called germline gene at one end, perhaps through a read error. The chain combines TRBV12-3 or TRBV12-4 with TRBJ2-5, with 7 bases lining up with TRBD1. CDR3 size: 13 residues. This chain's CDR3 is CSSFLNRGETQYF. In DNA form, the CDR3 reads TGTTCCAGCTTCCTGAACAGGGGAGAGACCCAGTACTTC.

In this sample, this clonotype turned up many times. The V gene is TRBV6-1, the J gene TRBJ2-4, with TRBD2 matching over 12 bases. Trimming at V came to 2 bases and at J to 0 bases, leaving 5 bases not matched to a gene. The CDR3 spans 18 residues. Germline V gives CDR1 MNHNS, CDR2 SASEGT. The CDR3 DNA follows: TGTGCCAGCAGTGAACTAGCGGGGGGGACCCGAGCCAAAAACATTCAGTACTTC. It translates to CASSELAGGTRAKNIQYF.

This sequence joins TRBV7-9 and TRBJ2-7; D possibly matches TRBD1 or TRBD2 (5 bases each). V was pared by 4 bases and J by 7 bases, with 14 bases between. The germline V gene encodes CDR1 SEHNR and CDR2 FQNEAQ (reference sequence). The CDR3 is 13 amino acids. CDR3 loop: CASSSGPREEQYF. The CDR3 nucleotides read TGTGCCAGCAGCTCGGGACCTCGTGAGGAGCAGTACTTC.

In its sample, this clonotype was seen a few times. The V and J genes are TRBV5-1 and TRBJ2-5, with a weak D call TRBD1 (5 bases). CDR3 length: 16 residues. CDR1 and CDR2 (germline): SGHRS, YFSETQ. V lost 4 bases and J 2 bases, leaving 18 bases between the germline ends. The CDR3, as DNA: TGCGCCAGCAGCCCCCGAGACAGACACATTCAAGAGACCCAGTACTTC. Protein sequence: CASSPRDRHIQETQYF.